These 20 T cell receptor beta chains were all obtained from the same sample, sequenced in a study of cytomegalovirus exposure and HLA in healthy donors. Produced via immunoSEQ multiplex PCR; TCRdb's table is partial and in-frame only. The sample consists of about 130,000 clones, 88% of them appearing once. The sample taken for sequencing was PBMCs. The receptor source for this set is a man under 40 in good health and CMV-seronegative.

This clone was counted once. The chain links TRBV11-3 to TRBJ2-2; no reliable D call. Trimming stripped 5 bases from V and 4 bases from J, with 5 bases between. The CDR3 extends over 12 amino acids. Germline V CDR1 and CDR2: SGHNT, YENEEA. The CDR3 spells CASSPLTGELFF. DNA of the CDR3: TGTGCCAGCAGCCCTCTCACCGGGGAGCTGTTTTTT. Full variable domain (remainder filled in from reference TRBV11-3 and TRBJ2-2): EAGVVQSPRYKIIEKKQPVAFWCNPISGHNTLYWYLQNLGQGPELLIRYENEEAVDDSQLPKDRFSAERLKGVDSTLKIQPAELGDSAVYLCASSPLTGELFFGEGSRLTVL.

The rearrangement joins TRBV9 to TRBJ2-3; D remains unclear. The germline CDR1 and CDR2 sequences are SGDLS and YYNGEE. This CDR3 has 14 residues. V lost 0 bases and J 6 bases, leaving 11 bases between the germline ends. This CDR3 is CASSVGSLMDTQYF. The CDR3 nucleotides read TGTGCCAGCAGCGTAGGAAGCCTGATGGATACGCAGTATTTT.

The chain has TRBV7-2 and TRBJ2-2; tentative D call: TRBD1 (5 bases). The V end was cut by 1 base, the J end by 3 bases, with 12 bases between. This CDR3 is 16 amino acids long. Germline V lookup: CDR1 SGHTA, CDR2 FQGNSA. The DNA of the CDR3 is TGTGCCAGCAGCTTAGAGACAGCTAGGGACACCGGGGAGCTGTTTTTT. This gives the protein CASSLETARDTGELFF. The full variable domain, its missing parts supplied by reference TRBV7-2 and TRBJ2-2, is GAGVSQSPSNKVTEKGKDVELRCDPISGHTALYWYRQSLGQGLEFLIYFQGNSAPDKSGLPSDRFSAERTGGSVSTLTIQRTQQEDSAVYLCASSLETARDTGELFFGEGSRLTVL.

Worth noting for this clone: The same CDR3 also results from other DNA sequences found in this sample. This rearrangement joins TRBV5-1 to TRBJ2-5; perhaps TRBD2 as D (6 bases). This CDR3 spans 13 amino acids. CDR1 and CDR2 (germline): SGHRS, YFSETQ. Trimming removed 2 bases from V and 4 bases from J, with 9 bases in between. The CDR3 is CASSFGGGETQYF. The CDR3 DNA is TGCGCCAGCAGCTTCGGGGGAGGAGAGACCCAGTACTTC.

This clone was observed a few times. CDR3 bases: TGCACCAGCAGCCAAGATTTGAGTAACACAGATACGCAGTATTTT. This sequence encodes CTSSQDLSNTDTQYF. This chain uses TRBV1 with TRBJ2-3; the table gives TRBD2 as D, unverified against the DNA. TRBV1 is a documented pseudogene. This CDR3 spans 15 amino acids.

The chain links TRBV5-1 to TRBJ2-1; 8 bases are a match to TRBD2. V shed 0 bases, J shed 1 base, and the junction held 0 bases outside the gene matches. CDR3 length: 15 residues. Germline V gene data show CDR1 as SGHRS and CDR2 as YFSETQ. The chain's CDR3 is CASSLGLASYNEQFF. The DNA for the CDR3 is TGCGCCAGCAGCTTGGGACTAGCGTCCTACAATGAGCAGTTCTTC.

The chain is built from TRBV6-1 and TRBJ1-1; weak D call: TRBD1 (5 bases). Germline CDR1 and CDR2: MNHNS and SASEGT. The CDR3 is made up of 11 amino acids. Trimming removed 0 bases from V and 10 bases from J, with 6 bases in between. This chain's CDR3 is CASSEAGGAFF. In DNA, the CDR3 is TGTGCCAGCAGTGAAGCCGGGGGAGCTTTCTTT.

This clone was recorded only once. The J gene is TRBJ1-2, the V gene TRBV5-6, with D perhaps matching TRBD1 (5 bases). CDR3 length: 13 residues. V was shortened by 6 bases and J by 12 bases, with 21 bases between the two germline ends. The germline V gene encodes CDR1 SGHDT and CDR2 YYEEEE. CDR3: CASTPRAGILDTF. CDR3 sequence (DNA): TGTGCCAGCACTCCTAGGGCAGGGATACTTGACACCTTC.

The chain recombines TRBV5-1 with TRBJ2-2; 8 positions agree with TRBD2. The V segment lost 6 bases and the J segment 4 bases; nucleotides outside the gene matches: 20. The CDR3 has 19 residues. Germline V gives CDR1 SGHRS, CDR2 YFSETQ. This CDR3 is CASNSRATAGRGGTGELFF. CDR3 nucleotides: TGCGCCAGCAACTCGAGGGCAACTGCCGGGAGGGGCGGCACCGGGGAGCTGTTTTTT.

This clone was found a few times. V gene TRBV6-1 combines with J gene TRBJ1-2; D is unresolved. The CDR3 has 13 residues. V was cut by 1 base and J by 3 bases, with 6 bases left in between. Per the germline V gene, CDR1 is MNHNS and CDR2 is SASEGT. The CDR3 loop reads CASSEVADYGYTF. In DNA, the CDR3 is TGTGCCAGCAGTGAAGTGGCGGACTATGGCTACACCTTC.

This clone was seen just once. This chain connects TRBV6-5 to TRBJ2-1; tentatively, D is TRBD1 (6 bases). The CDR3 runs 14 residues. Germline V gives CDR1 MNHEY, CDR2 SVGAGI. Trimming cost V 6 bases and J 6 bases, with 15 bases left between them. The CDR3 bases are TGTGCCAGCAGACCGAGGACAGAACCCAATGAGCAGTTCTTC. Protein product: CASRPRTEPNEQFF.

The chain links TRBV6-5 to TRBJ2-2; TRBD1 might be the D (5 bases). The CDR3 length is 15 residues. V was shortened by 0 bases and J by 5 bases, with 10 bases between the two germline ends. Germline loops: CDR1 MNHEY, CDR2 SVGAGI. The CDR3 loop is CASSYSMAGTGELFF. The CDR3 nucleotides read TGTGCCAGCAGTTACTCAATGGCAGGGACCGGGGAGCTGTTTTTT.

CDR3 sequence reads: CASSTTVSNQPQHF. CDR3 bases: TGTGCCAGCAGCACGACTGTGAGCAATCAGCCCCAGCATTTT. V gene TRBV6-1 combines with J gene TRBJ1-5; no clear D gene. The CDR3 length is 14 residues. V gave up 6 bases and J gave up 1 base, with 10 bases separating them. The germline V gene encodes CDR1 MNHNS and CDR2 SASEGT.

A single count supports this clone. The rearrangement joins TRBV30 to TRBJ1-5, with TRBD1 matching 8 bases. Germline trimming cut 5 bases from V and 5 bases from J; bases unmatched to any gene: 5. Germline values: CDR1 GTSNPN, CDR2 SVGIG (reference sequence). The CDR3 has 13 amino acids. The CDR3 here is CAWGQDRDQPQHF. The CDR3 DNA follows: TGTGCCTGGGGCCAGGACAGGGATCAGCCCCAGCATTTT.

The genes are TRBV29-1 and TRBJ1-2; D is perhaps TRBD1 (5 bases). V lost 7 bases to trimming and J lost 3 bases, with 12 bases between them. The CDR3 runs 12 residues. CDR1 is SQVTM, CDR2 ANQGSEA, per germline. CDR3 in DNA: TGCAGCGCTAGTGGGGCAGACTATGGCTACACCTTC. It yields the protein CSASGADYGYTF.

J is TRBJ2-1 and V is TRBV13, with 10 bases that match TRBD1. V shed 3 bases, J shed 8 bases, and the junction held 4 bases outside the gene matches. Per germline, CDR1 PRHDT and CDR2 FYEKMQ (reference sequence). This CDR3 has 14 amino acids. This CDR3 reads CASSLDRGYDEQFF. The CDR3 DNA sequence: TGTGCCAGCAGCTTGGACAGGGGGTATGATGAGCAGTTCTTC.

The V call is TRBV19, the J call TRBJ2-7; 10 bases fit TRBD2. The V segment lost 2 bases and the J segment 2 bases; nucleotides outside the gene matches: 6. The germline V gene has CDR1 LNHDA and CDR2 SQIVND (reference sequence). The CDR3 has 16 residues. CDR3 region: CASSILAGEFPYEQYF. In nucleotides, the CDR3 is TGTGCCAGTAGTATACTAGCGGGAGAATTTCCCTACGAGCAGTACTTC.

The J gene is TRBJ2-1, the V gene TRBV4-3; 7 bases match TRBD2. V lost 0 bases and J lost 3; bases outside the gene matches: 5. The length of the CDR3 is 16 residues. Looked up from germline, CDR1 is LGHNA and CDR2 is YSLEER. Here the CDR3 DNA reads TGCGCCAGCAGCCAAGACAGGCGGGAGAGCTACAATGAGCAGTTCTTC. Protein sequence: CASSQDRRESYNEQFF.

The J gene is TRBJ1-4, the V gene TRBV5-4, with D tentatively TRBD1 (6 bases). CDR3 length equals 16 residues. Germline CDR1 reads SGHNT; CDR2 reads YYREEE (reference sequence). V lost 2 bases, J lost 4 bases, and 15 bases lay in between. The CDR3 DNA follows: TGTGCCAGCAGCTTAAGAAGGGAACAGGGTAATGAAAAACTGTTTTTT. Translating gives CASSLRREQGNEKLFF.

In nucleotides, the CDR3 is TGCGCCAGCAGCTTGACGGCGACTAGCGGGACTTCGGTTGACAATGAGCAGTTCTTC. Translating gives CASSLTATSGTSVDNEQFF. The chain links TRBV5-1 to TRBJ2-1, with 11 bases matching TRBD2. CDR1 and CDR2 (germline): SGHRS, YFSETQ. The trim removed 1 base at V and 5 bases at J, leaving 14 bases unmatched. The CDR3 runs 19 residues. Combining the CDR3 with reference TRBV5-1 and TRBJ2-1 gives the whole variable domain KAGVTQTPRYLIKTRGQQVTLSCSPISGHRSVSWYQQTPGQGLQFLFEYFSETQRNKGNFPGRFSGRQFSNSRSEMNVSTLELGDSALYLCASSLTATSGTSVDNEQFFGPGTRLTVL.